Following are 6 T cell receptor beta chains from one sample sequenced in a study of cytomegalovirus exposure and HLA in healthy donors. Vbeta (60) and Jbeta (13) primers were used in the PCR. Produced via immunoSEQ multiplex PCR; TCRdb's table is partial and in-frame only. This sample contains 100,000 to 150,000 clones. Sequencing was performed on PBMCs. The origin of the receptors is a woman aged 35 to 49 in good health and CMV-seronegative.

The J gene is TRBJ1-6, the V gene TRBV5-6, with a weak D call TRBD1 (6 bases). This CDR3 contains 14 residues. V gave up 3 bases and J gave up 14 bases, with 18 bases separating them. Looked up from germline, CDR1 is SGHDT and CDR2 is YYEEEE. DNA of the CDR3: TGTGCCAGCAGCTCGCGACAGGTGGCGAGAACCCTCCACTTT. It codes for CASSSRQVARTLHF.

DNA for the CDR3: TGTGCCAGCAGCGTCTTCACCTCGGGCACTGAAGCTTTCTTT. Translating gives CASSVFTSGTEAFF. The V gene is TRBV9, the J gene TRBJ1-1; no clear D gene. This CDR3 comprises 14 residues. Germline values: CDR1 SGDLS, CDR2 YYNGEE. V was cut by 2 bases and J by 4 bases, with 12 bases left in between.

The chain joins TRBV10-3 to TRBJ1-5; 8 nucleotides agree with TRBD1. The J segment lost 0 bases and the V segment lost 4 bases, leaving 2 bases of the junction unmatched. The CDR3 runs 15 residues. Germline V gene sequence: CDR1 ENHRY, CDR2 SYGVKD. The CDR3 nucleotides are TGTGCCATCAGTGTGGACAGGGATAGCAATCAGCCCCAGCATTTT. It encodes CAISVDRDSNQPQHF.

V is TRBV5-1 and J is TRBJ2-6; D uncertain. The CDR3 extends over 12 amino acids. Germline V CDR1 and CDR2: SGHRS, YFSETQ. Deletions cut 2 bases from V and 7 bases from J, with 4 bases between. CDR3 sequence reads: CASSFSANVLTF. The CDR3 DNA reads TGCGCCAGCAGCTTTAGCGCCAACGTCCTGACTTTC.

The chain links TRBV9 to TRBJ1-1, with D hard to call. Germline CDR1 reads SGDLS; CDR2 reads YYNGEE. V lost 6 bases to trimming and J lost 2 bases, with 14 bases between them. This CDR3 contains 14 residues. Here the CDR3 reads CASTPPGVNTEAFF. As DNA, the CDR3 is TGTGCCAGCACCCCCCCAGGCGTAAACACTGAAGCTTTCTTT.

CDR3 DNA sequence: TGTGCCAGCAGCTTAAGGGGCAGCACAGATACGCAGTATTTT. This encodes CASSLRGSTDTQYF. V is TRBV7-3 and J is TRBJ2-3, with D maybe TRBD1 (5 bases). This CDR3 comprises 14 residues. The V gene lost 1 base and the J gene lost 0 bases, with 5 bases spanning the gap. The V gene's germline CDR1 is SGHTA and CDR2 FQGTGA.